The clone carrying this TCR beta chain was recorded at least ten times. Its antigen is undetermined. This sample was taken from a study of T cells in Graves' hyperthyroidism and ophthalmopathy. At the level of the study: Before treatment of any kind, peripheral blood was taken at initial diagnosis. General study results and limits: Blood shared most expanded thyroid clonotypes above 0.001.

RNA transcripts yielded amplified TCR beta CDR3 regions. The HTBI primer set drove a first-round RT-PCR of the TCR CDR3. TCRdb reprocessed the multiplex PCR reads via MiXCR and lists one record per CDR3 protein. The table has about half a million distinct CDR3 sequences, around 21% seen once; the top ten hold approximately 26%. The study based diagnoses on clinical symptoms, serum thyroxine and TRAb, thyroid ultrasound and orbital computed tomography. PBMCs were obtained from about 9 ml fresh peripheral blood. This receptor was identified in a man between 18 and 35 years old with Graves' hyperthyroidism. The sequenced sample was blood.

The CDR3 is CASSITGDTEAFF. The DNA for the CDR3 is TGTGCCAGTAGTATTACAGGGGACACTGAAGCTTTCTTT. The V and J genes are TRBV19 and TRBJ1-1; 7 nucleotides agree with TRBD1. Trimming at V came to 3 bases and at J to 3 bases, leaving 1 base not matched to a gene. The CDR3 extends over 13 amino acids. Germline V gene sequence: CDR1 LNHDA, CDR2 SQIVND (reference sequence).